This T cell receptor beta chain was identified in a study of blood T cell repertoires in COVID-19. In the study overall: Samples of COVID-19 (acute and convalescent) were obtained from the United States, Italy and Spain. T cells, B-cell-depleted T cells, or PBMCs supplied cDNA or gDNA.

Under the authors' procedure: Amplification with reference gene primers provided the estimates of nucleated cell counts. TCRdb keeps only in-frame clones here, not all; method: immunoSEQ multiplex PCR. The V and J calls and the clone size are those of that table, but D and trimming were determined from the DNA. The sample comprises tens of thousands of clones, over 70% of which are singletons, and 32% rests with the top ten. Sequencing was carried out using peripheral blood. The receptor was isolated from a human donor in a cohort sampled during active COVID-19.

CDR3 sequence reads: CASSSPRRDRGDEAFF. For the CDR3, the DNA is TGTGCCAGCAGTTCCCCCCGCCGGGACAGGGGTGATGAAGCTTTCTTT. The chain links TRBV28 to TRBJ1-1, with 10 bases fitting TRBD1. The CDR3 totals 16 residues. Germline loops: CDR1 MDHEN, CDR2 SYDVKM. V shed 4 bases and J 7 bases; nucleotides not matched to a gene: 12.